These 12 T cell receptor beta chains were sequenced from one sample in a study of cytomegalovirus exposure and HLA in healthy donors. PCR used 60 Vbeta primers and 13 Jbeta primers. The data were produced by immunoSEQ multiplex PCR, yet TCRdb's version contains in-frame clones alone and is incomplete. The sample consists of about 150,000 clones, 65% to 75% of them appearing once. The sequencing sample was made of PBMCs. The receptor set was obtained from a man between 18 and 35 years old in good health and CMV-seronegative.

This clone was picked up one time. The chain employs TRBV19 and TRBJ2-2, with 8 positions matching TRBD1. The germline V gene encodes CDR1 LNHDA and CDR2 SQIVND (reference sequence). There are 14 residues in the CDR3. With 6 bases clipped from V and 3 bases from J, the junction kept 3 bases outside the gene matches. In DNA form, the CDR3 reads TGTGCCAGTAGCTGGACAGGGCACACCGGGGAGCTGTTTTTT. It specifies CASSWTGHTGELFF.

The chain carries TRBV6-4 and TRBJ1-6; D is ambiguous. The ends were cut back, 0 bases at V and 5 bases at J, with 2 bases in the middle. This CDR3 has 13 amino acids. Germline V gene data show CDR1 as MRHNA and CDR2 as SNTAGT. CDR3 coding DNA: TGTGCCAGCAGTGACTCTAATAATTCACCCCTCCACTTT. It is translated as CASSDSNNSPLHF.

Note on this clone: The identical CDR3 is also encoded by other nucleotide sequences in the sample. V is TRBV27 and J is TRBJ1-1; D may be TRBD1 (6 bases). CDR3 size: 12 residues. Germline V gives CDR1 MNHEY, CDR2 SMNVEV (reference sequence). The V gene lost 5 bases and the J gene lost 5 bases, with 9 bases spanning the gap. The CDR3 sequence: CASSTTGTEAFF. CDR3 bases: TGTGCCAGCAGTACCACAGGGACTGAAGCTTTCTTT.

This rearrangement joins TRBV6-1 to TRBJ2-3, with D tentatively TRBD2 (6 bases). This CDR3 has 11 residues. V shed 8 bases and J shed 6 bases, with 9 bases lying between them. Germline V lookup: CDR1 MNHNS, CDR2 SASEGT. CDR3 region: CASQLADTQYF. The CDR3 DNA reads as TGTGCCAGCCAGCTAGCGGATACGCAGTATTTT.

This chain links TRBV30 with TRBJ2-5; 10 bases fit TRBD1. Germline lookup yields CDR1 GTSNPN and CDR2 SVGIG (reference sequence). Trimming removed 5 bases from V and 5 bases from J; junction bases left unmatched: 2. This CDR3 is 12 amino acids long. In nucleotides, the CDR3 is TGTGCCTGGGCGGACAGGGGGGAGACCCAGTACTTC. Its protein is CAWADRGETQYF.

The rearrangement links TRBV12-5 to TRBJ2-1; 7 positions agree with TRBD1. In germline, CDR1 is LGHNT, CDR2 FRNRAP. V shed 6 bases and J 1 base; nucleotides not matched to a gene: 9. The CDR3 runs to 16 residues. CDR3: CASGLRQGGSYNEQFF. In DNA form, the CDR3 reads TGTGCTAGTGGCCTCAGACAGGGCGGGTCCTACAATGAGCAGTTCTTC.

The chain joins TRBV2 to TRBJ2-1; D unresolved. Trimming pared 2 bases from V and 6 bases from J, leaving 5 bases between. Germline V gene lookup returns CDR1 SNHLY and CDR2 FYNNEI. CDR3 size: 12 residues. The CDR3: CASSESSNEQFF. The CDR3 bases are TGTGCCAGCAGTGAATCTTCCAATGAGCAGTTCTTC.

This chain joins TRBV27 and TRBJ1-6; tentative D call: TRBD1 (6 bases). The CDR3 runs to 15 residues. In germline, CDR1 is MNHEY, CDR2 SMNVEV (reference sequence). V shed 5 bases and J shed 6 bases, with 14 bases lying between them. For the CDR3, the DNA is TGTGCCAGCAGTCTTTGGACAGCGTTTAATTCACCCCTCCACTTT. It specifies CASSLWTAFNSPLHF.

This rearrangement joins TRBV4-1 to TRBJ2-3, with 9 bases that match TRBD1. V shed 1 base, J shed 4 bases, and the junction held 12 bases outside the gene matches. CDR1 and CDR2 (germline): MGHRA, YSYEKL. The CDR3 length is 18 residues. The CDR3 protein is CASSQAFRPGQGPDTQYF. In DNA, the CDR3 is TGCGCCAGCAGCCAAGCCTTTAGACCGGGACAGGGTCCAGATACGCAGTATTTT.

The rearrangement links TRBV5-1 to TRBJ2-5; a possible D gene is TRBD2 (8 bases). CDR1 is SGHRS and CDR2 is YFSETQ in the germline V gene. V was clipped by 4 bases and J by 5 bases, with 18 bases between them. The CDR3 extends over 15 amino acids. The CDR3 bases are TGCGCCAGCAGCCCCGGGGGGGCAGGGGGTGAGACCCAGTACTTC. Translating gives CASSPGGAGGETQYF.

The rearrangement joins TRBV4-1 to TRBJ1-5; 7 bases align to TRBD1. Looked up from germline, CDR1 is MGHRA and CDR2 is YSYEKL. This CDR3 has 14 amino acids. Unmatched junction bases numbered 2, after V lost 1 base and J lost 5 bases. The CDR3 DNA reads TGCGCCAGCAGCCAAGCAGGGGGGTATCAGCCCCAGCATTTT. As protein: CASSQAGGYQPQHF.

The V and J genes are TRBV11-2 and TRBJ1-2, with a weak D call TRBD1 (5 bases). This CDR3 spans 13 amino acids. The germline V gene has CDR1 SGHAT and CDR2 FQNNGV. With 5 bases removed from V and 8 bases from J, the gap between germline ends came to 15 bases. The CDR3 reads CASSPGLPLGYTF. In nucleotides, the CDR3 is TGTGCCAGCAGCCCAGGGTTACCCCTCGGCTACACCTTC. Drawing the rest from reference TRBV11-2 and TRBJ1-2, the complete variable domain is EAGVAQSPRYKIIEKRQSVAFWCNPISGHATLYWYQQILGQGPKLLIQFQNNGVVDDSQLPKDRFSAERLKGVDSTLKIQPAKLEDSAVYLCASSPGLPLGYTFGSGTRLTVV.